Below are 23 T cell receptor beta chains sequenced from a single sample in a study of CD8 T cells in cerebrospinal fluid in Alzheimer's disease. With the 10x single-cell sequencing reads reprocessed, TCRdb shows one record per CDR3 protein and no DNA. This sample's clone table lists 1,500 to 2,000 distinct CDR3 sequences. Sequencing was done on a sample of cerebrospinal fluid. The receptors originated from a human donor in good health.

This clonotype is called medium-sized based on its frequency. The chain joins TRBV7-9 to TRBJ2-1; the TRBD2 assignment by TCRdb is unverifiable without DNA. This CDR3 contains 12 residues. CDR1 and CDR2 (germline): SEHNR, FQNEAQ (reference sequence). Here the CDR3 reads CASSARENEQFF. The full variable domain, with the rest looked up from reference TRBV7-9 and TRBJ2-1, is DTGVSQNPRHKITKRGQNVTFRCDPISEHNRLYWYRQTLGQGPEFLTYFQNEAQLEKSRLLSDRFSAERPKGSFSTLEIQRTEQGDSAMYLCASSARENEQFFGPGTRLTVL.

According to its frequency, this clonotype is medium-sized. The rearrangement joins TRBV18 to TRBJ2-3; TCRdb reports TRBD1, a call that lacks DNA to check it against. Per the germline V gene, CDR1 is KGHSH and CDR2 is LQKENI. The CDR3 loop spans 15 amino acids. CDR3 region: CASSIQGGDTDTQYF.

This clonotype is classed as medium-sized (0.01 to 0.1%) by frequency. Here the CDR3 reads CSAERQHPGGEEETQYF. This chain uses TRBV20-1 with TRBJ2-5; TCRdb's D call, TRBD2, is unchecked because there is no DNA. CDR1 and CDR2 (germline): DFQATT, SNEGSKA (reference sequence). The length of the CDR3 is 17 residues.

This clonotype is deemed medium-sized (0.01 to 0.1%) by its frequency. This chain uses TRBV7-9 with TRBJ2-1. The CDR3 runs 14 residues. Germline CDR1 is SEHNR and CDR2 is FQNEAQ (reference sequence). This chain's CDR3 is CASSLAGGINEQFF.

Its frequency marks this clonotype as medium-sized (0.01 to 0.1%). This chain joins TRBV20-1 and TRBJ1-1. Germline-derived CDR1 and CDR2 are DFQATT and SNEGSKA (reference sequence). The CDR3 consists of 11 residues. The CDR3 here is CSARYAYEAFF.

This clonotype is called large based on its frequency. The rearrangement links TRBV11-2 to TRBJ2-5; lacking DNA, the TRBD1 call made by TCRdb goes unchecked. This CDR3 comprises 16 residues. Germline V lookup: CDR1 SGHAT, CDR2 FQNNGV. The CDR3 reads CASSLAIGGYQETQYF.

This clonotype ranks as medium-sized in terms of frequency. This chain uses TRBV5-6 with TRBJ2-4; TCRdb designates TRBD2, a call that cannot be tested without DNA. Germline CDR1 is SGHDT and CDR2 is YYEEEE. There are 15 residues in the CDR3. The CDR3 sequence is CASSFRLAVPIVQYF.

This clonotype counts as medium-sized by frequency. The chain employs TRBV9 and TRBJ1-2. This CDR3 has 13 residues. Germline V gives CDR1 SGDLS, CDR2 YYNGEE. CDR3 sequence: CASSADLVYGYTF.

Considering frequency, this clonotype is medium-sized. J is TRBJ2-1 and V is TRBV3-1. The germline gives CDR1 LGHDT, CDR2 YNNKEL (reference sequence). This CDR3 is 16 amino acids long. The CDR3 here is CASSQRSYSRVYEQFF.

This clonotype is deemed medium-sized by its frequency. The chain joins TRBV5-6 to TRBJ2-3; TCRdb outputs TRBD1, but without DNA this stays unchecked. The CDR3 sequence is 17 residues long. Per the germline V gene, CDR1 is SGHDT and CDR2 is YYEEEE. The CDR3 region is CASSLWTGGASTDTQYF.

By frequency, this clonotype is medium-sized. The V and J genes are TRBV4-1 and TRBJ2-4. The CDR3 loop spans 15 amino acids. From germline, CDR1 is MGHRA and CDR2 YSYEKL. CDR3 sequence reads: CASSQEKAAKNIQYF.

This clonotype registers medium-sized by frequency. The genes are TRBV3-1 and TRBJ2-5; TCRdb outputs TRBD2, but without DNA this stays unchecked. Germline CDR1 LGHDT, CDR2 YNNKEL (reference sequence). The CDR3 is 16 amino acids. The CDR3 loop is CASSRLAGGRQETQYF.

This clonotype counts as large by frequency. V usage is TRBV9 and J usage is TRBJ1-5; checking the TCRdb D call of TRBD1 is not possible without DNA. The CDR3 is 13 residues long. Germline V lookup: CDR1 SGDLS, CDR2 YYNGEE. This CDR3 reads CASSVSPVQPQHF. Drawing the rest from reference TRBV9 and TRBJ1-5, the complete variable domain is DSGVTQTPKHLITATGQRVTLRCSPRSGDLSVYWYQQSLDQGLQFLIQYYNGEERAKGNILERFSAQQFPDLHSELNLSSLELGDSALYFCASSVSPVQPQHFGDGTRLSIL.

The V call is TRBV20-1, the J call TRBJ1-3; TCRdb reports TRBD1, a call that lacks DNA to check it against. This CDR3 is built from 13 residues. Germline CDR1 is DFQATT and CDR2 is SNEGSKA (reference sequence). CDR3 amino acids: CSARVAGQNTIYF.

This clonotype registers medium-sized by frequency. This sequence joins TRBV11-2 and TRBJ1-2. Germline V lookup: CDR1 SGHAT, CDR2 FQNNGV. This CDR3 is 13 amino acids long. The CDR3 spells CASSFEGNYGYTF.

This clonotype shows up as medium-sized by frequency. The chain employs TRBV6-5 and TRBJ2-1; TCRdb proposes TRBD2, but this gene call is untestable without DNA. The germline V gene encodes CDR1 MNHEY and CDR2 SVGAGI. The CDR3 spans 16 residues. Here the CDR3 reads CASSYSILAGDNEQFF.

By frequency, this clonotype is medium-sized. The genes are TRBV19 and TRBJ1-4; no DNA is available, so the TRBD1 call from TCRdb remains unchecked. Germline-derived CDR1 and CDR2 are LNHDA and SQIVND (reference sequence). The CDR3 extends over 15 amino acids. CDR3 amino acids: CASHRTGTTNEKLFF.

This clonotype is classed as medium-sized by frequency. The chain employs TRBV20-1 and TRBJ2-5; as DNA is missing, the TRBD2 call by TCRdb cannot be tested. Germline V lookup: CDR1 DFQATT, CDR2 SNEGSKA (reference sequence). The CDR3 totals 15 residues. CDR3 sequence reads: CSARDSGGPSATQYF.

According to its frequency, this clonotype is large. The genes are TRBV28 and TRBJ1-2. Germline V lookup: CDR1 MDHEN, CDR2 SYDVKM. This CDR3 contains 14 residues. This chain's CDR3 is CASSLPVRVEGYTF.

This clonotype ranks as medium-sized in terms of frequency. The chain links TRBV20-1 to TRBJ1-5; TCRdb proposes TRBD1, but this gene call is untestable without DNA. The CDR3 contains 12 residues. CDR1 DFQATT and CDR2 SNEGSKA come from the germline V gene (reference sequence). CDR3 region: CSATRGNQPQHF.

This sequence joins TRBV19 and TRBJ2-2; checking the TCRdb D call of TRBD1 is not possible without DNA. CDR3 size: 15 residues. The germline V gene has CDR1 LNHDA and CDR2 SQIVND (reference sequence). The CDR3 region is CASSITGGDTGELFF.

Frequency places this clonotype as large. The chain combines TRBV25-1 with TRBJ2-7; the D gene TCRdb calls, TRBD2, cannot be checked with no DNA. The CDR3 totals 14 residues. Germline V gene data show CDR1 as MGHDK and CDR2 as SYGVNS. Here the CDR3 reads CASRVGSGSYEQYF.

Measured by frequency, this clonotype is medium-sized (0.01 to 0.1%). The rearrangement links TRBV6-6 to TRBJ1-5; TCRdb's D call of TRBD1 is untestable without DNA. Germline CDR1 and CDR2: MNHNY and SVGAGI (reference sequence). CDR3 length: 15 residues. The CDR3 here is CASSPGTYSNQPQHF.